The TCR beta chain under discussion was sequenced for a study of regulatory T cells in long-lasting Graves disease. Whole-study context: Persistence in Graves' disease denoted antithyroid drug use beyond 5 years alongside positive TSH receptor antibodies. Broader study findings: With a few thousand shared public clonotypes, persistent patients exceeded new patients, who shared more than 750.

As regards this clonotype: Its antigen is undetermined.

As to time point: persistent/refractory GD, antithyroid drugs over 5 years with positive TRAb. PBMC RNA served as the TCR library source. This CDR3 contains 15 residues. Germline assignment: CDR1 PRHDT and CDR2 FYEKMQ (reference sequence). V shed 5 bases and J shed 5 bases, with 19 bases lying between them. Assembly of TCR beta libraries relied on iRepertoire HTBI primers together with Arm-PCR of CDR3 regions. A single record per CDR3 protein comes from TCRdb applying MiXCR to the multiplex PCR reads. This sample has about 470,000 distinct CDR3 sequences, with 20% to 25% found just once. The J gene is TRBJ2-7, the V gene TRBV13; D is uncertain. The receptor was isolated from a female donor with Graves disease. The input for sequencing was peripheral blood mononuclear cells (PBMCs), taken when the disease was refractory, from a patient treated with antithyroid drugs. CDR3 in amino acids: CASSPPWKGSDEQYF. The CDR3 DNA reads TGTGCCAGCAGCCCCCCGTGGAAGGGTTCGGACGAGCAGTACTTC.